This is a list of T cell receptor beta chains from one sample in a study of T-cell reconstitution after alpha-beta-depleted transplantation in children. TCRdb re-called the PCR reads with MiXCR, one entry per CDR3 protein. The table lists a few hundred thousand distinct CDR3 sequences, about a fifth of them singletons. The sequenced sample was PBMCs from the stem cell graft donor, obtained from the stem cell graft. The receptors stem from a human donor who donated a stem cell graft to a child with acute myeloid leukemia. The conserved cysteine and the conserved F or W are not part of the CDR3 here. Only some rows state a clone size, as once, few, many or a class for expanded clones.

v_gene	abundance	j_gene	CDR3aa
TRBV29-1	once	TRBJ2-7	SVEGVSSSDEQY
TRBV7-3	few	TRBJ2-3	ASSFTFGDTQY
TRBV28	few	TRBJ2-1	ASSLGTGFNEQF
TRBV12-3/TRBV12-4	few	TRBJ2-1	ASTKLAGTGYEQF
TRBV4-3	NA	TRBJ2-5	ASAQQRQETQY
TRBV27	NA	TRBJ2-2	ASSLGTRPTGELF
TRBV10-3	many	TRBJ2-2	AISVAGGNTGELF
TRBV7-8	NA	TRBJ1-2	ASSLDGTANYGYT
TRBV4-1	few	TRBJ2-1	ASSRGRTTKQF
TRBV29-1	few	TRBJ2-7	SVDKGKVLWGQY
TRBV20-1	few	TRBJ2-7	SARSGLAGVHEQY
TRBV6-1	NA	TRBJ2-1	ASTDPGRLAGGEQF
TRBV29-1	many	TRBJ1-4	SVEIPTGEKLF
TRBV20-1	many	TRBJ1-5	SARDRRGGNQPQH
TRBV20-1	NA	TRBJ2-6	SARDWGLGQSGANVLT
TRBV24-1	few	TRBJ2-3	ATSKGETPDTQY
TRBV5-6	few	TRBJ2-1	ASSLLAGLRGEQF
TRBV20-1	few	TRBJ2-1	SARRDMGEQF